Listed below are T cell receptor beta chains from one sample, sequenced in a study of blood T cell repertoires in COVID-19. Method: immunoSEQ multiplex PCR; TCRdb's copy keeps in-frame clones and lacks some. The repertoire consists of under 300,000 clones, with 80% to 90% occurring once and the leading ten covering around 3.1%. Sample: PBMCs or T cells enriched from blood (not recorded which). These receptors originate from a woman aged 40 to 55 who had been exposed to COVID-19. The CDR3 runs from the conserved cysteine through the conserved F or W. Each record gives: J gene, V gene, CDR3 length, D gene, clone size, CDR3 protein, CDR3 DNA. The D gene is left open where the match is weak. Some rows have no size entry. The others give once, few or many, or a class for an expanded clone.

TRBJ2-5 TRBV19 12 TRBD1 - CAISTGTETQYF TGTGCCATTTCGACAGGGACAGAGACCCAGTACTTC
TRBJ1-4 TRBV7-9 16 - - CASSLEGLTTNEKLFF TGTGCCAGCAGCTTAGAGGGACTGACAACTAATGAAAAACTGTTTTTT
TRBJ2-2 TRBV28 14 - - CASTYRVSTGELFF TGTGCCAGCACCTACAGGGTGAGCACCGGGGAGCTGTTTTTT
TRBJ2-2 TRBV27 17 - - CASSLGRRQSNTGELFF TGTGCCAGCAGTTTGGGCCGGAGACAGTCGAACACCGGGGAGCTGTTTTTT
TRBJ2-7 TRBV12-3/TRBV12-4 13 - - CASSTTHSYEQYF TGTGCCAGCAGTACGACTCACTCCTACGAGCAGTACTTC
TRBJ2-3 TRBV4-3 20 TRBD2 - CASSQDRGTSGGAGPDTQYF TGCGCCAGCAGCCAAGATAGAGGGACTAGCGGGGGGGCAGGCCCAGATACGCAGTATTTT
TRBJ1-2 TRBV6-5 15 - once CASSPQTVTSHGYTF TGTGCCAGCAGCCCCCAGACAGTAACCTCTCATGGCTACACCTTC
TRBJ1-1 TRBV6-5 16 - - CASSYPSRGPNTEAFF TGTGCCAGCAGTTACCCGAGTCGCGGGCCGAACACTGAAGCTTTCTTT
TRBJ1-4 TRBV6-5 14 - - CASSQGPSNEKLFF TGTGCCAGCAGCCAGGGTCCCTCTAATGAAAAACTGTTTTTT
TRBJ1-1 TRBV27 14 TRBD1 - CASSQGTGAAEAFF TGTGCCAGCAGTCAAGGGACAGGGGCGGCTGAAGCTTTCTTT
TRBJ2-7 TRBV12-3/TRBV12-4 13 TRBD1 few CASRPQGAGEQYF TGTGCCAGCAGACCTCAGGGGGCGGGGGAGCAGTACTTC
TRBJ2-7 TRBV5-1 14 TRBD2 - CASSYGTSGFDQYF TGCGCCAGCAGCTACGGGACTAGCGGCTTCGACCAGTACTTC
TRBJ1-6 TRBV6-1 19 TRBD1 - CASSEWPPAGGSYNSPLHF TGTGCCAGCAGTGAATGGCCCCCTGCAGGGGGCTCCTATAATTCACCCCTCCACTTT
TRBJ1-2 TRBV3-1/TRBV3-2 13 - - CASKGTSESGYTF TGTGCCAGCAAAGGGACATCAGAGAGTGGCTACACCTTC
TRBJ2-1 TRBV6-2/TRBV6-3 18 TRBD2 once CASSGDEGLASPIDEQFF TGTGCCAGCAGTGGGGACGAAGGACTAGCGAGCCCGATCGATGAGCAGTTCTTC
TRBJ2-1 TRBV6-2/TRBV6-3 12 TRBD2 - CASSYIAGVQFF TGTGCCAGCAGTTACATAGCGGGAGTGCAGTTCTTC
TRBJ1-2 TRBV18 16 TRBD1 - CASSPTMDRGLNGYTF TGTGCCAGCTCACCGACTATGGACAGGGGATTAAACGGCTACACCTTC
TRBJ1-5 TRBV27 13 TRBD1 - CASSPWRQGPQHF TGTGCCAGCAGTCCCTGGCGACAGGGCCCCCAGCATTTT
TRBJ1-1 TRBV7-9 13 - - CASSLGDSTEAFF TGTGCCAGCAGCTTAGGGGACTCCACTGAAGCTTTCTTT
TRBJ2-7 TRBV12-3/TRBV12-4 13 - - CASSLFRAYEQYF TGTGCCAGCAGTTTATTCAGGGCATACGAGCAGTACTTC
TRBJ2-1 TRBV7-2 15 - - CASSSVSGLYNEQFF TGTGCCAGCAGCTCTGTTTCGGGACTTTACAATGAGCAGTTCTTC
TRBJ2-7 TRBV4-2 15 - - CASSQALAEPYEQYF TGTGCCAGCAGCCAAGCCCTGGCGGAGCCCTACGAGCAGTACTTC
TRBJ2-3 TRBV21-1 18 - - CASSKAGKSSGSVDTQYF TGTGCCAGCAGCAAAGCGGGGAAATCTAGCGGGAGTGTGGATACGCAGTATTTT
TRBJ1-6 TRBV4-2 15 TRBD1 - CASSQENTGGSPLHF TGTGCCAGCAGCCAAGAGAATACAGGGGGCTCACCCCTCCACTTT
TRBJ1-2 TRBV30 13 - - CALTTGFATGYTF TGTGCCTTGACAACAGGCTTTGCTACTGGCTACACCTTC
TRBJ2-1 TRBV30 13 TRBD1 - CAWRALDRGEQFF TGTGCCTGGAGAGCGCTAGACAGGGGAGAGCAGTTCTTC
TRBJ1-1 TRBV7-8 16 TRBD1 once CASSSRTGVARTEAFF TGTGCCAGCAGCTCCCGGACAGGGGTCGCCCGCACTGAAGCTTTCTTT
TRBJ2-5 TRBV5-1 11 - - CASRTQETQYF TGCGCCAGCAGGACTCAAGAGACCCAGTACTTC
TRBJ1-5 TRBV3-1/TRBV3-2 15 - - CASSHRQPSNQPQHF TGTGCCAGCAGTCACCGACAACCTAGCAATCAGCCCCAGCATTTT
TRBJ1-6 TRBV4-1 16 - - CASSQPRRGGNSPLHF TGCGCCAGCAGCCAACCCAGGAGAGGGGGTAATTCACCCCTCCACTTT
TRBJ1-4 TRBV18 16 - - CASSPPRQGLPEKLFF TGTGCCAGCTCACCCCCCCGGCAGGGGCTGCCAGAAAAACTGTTTTTT
TRBJ2-2 TRBV4-3 13 - - CASSQERAGELFF TGCGCCAGCAGCCAAGAACGGGCCGGGGAGCTGTTTTTT
TRBJ1-3 TRBV4-3 15 - once CASSQDRVSGNTIYF TGCGCCAGCAGTCAAGACCGGGTATCGGGAAACACCATATATTTT
TRBJ2-2 TRBV7-8 16 TRBD2 - CASSASRGGRGGELFF TGTGCCAGCAGCGCATCTCGGGGGGGCAGAGGCGGGGAGCTGTTTTTT
TRBJ2-7 TRBV28 11 - - CASRENYEQYF TGTGCCAGCAGAGAGAACTACGAGCAGTACTTC
TRBJ2-2 TRBV7-6 17 - - CASSSPRGSAGTGELFF TGTGCCAGCAGCTCCCCACGTGGGAGCGCGGGCACCGGGGAGCTGTTTTTT
TRBJ2-1 TRBV5-6 16 TRBD1 - CASSPAQGVGYNEQFF TGTGCCAGCAGCCCGGCCCAGGGGGTTGGGTACAATGAGCAGTTCTTC
TRBJ1-6 TRBV7-2 16 - - CASSLVGSSYNSPLHF TGTGCCAGCAGCTTAGTGGGGAGCTCCTATAATTCACCCCTCCACTTT
TRBJ1-6 TRBV6-1 16 TRBD1 - CASSVAGTARYSPLHF TGTGCCAGCAGTGTGGCCGGGACAGCGCGTTATTCACCCCTCCACTTT
TRBJ2-5 TRBV27 12 - - CASRGGAQTQYF TGTGCCAGCCGTGGAGGGGCCCAGACCCAGTACTTC
TRBJ2-3 TRBV6-4 15 TRBD1 - CASSDQRQGVDTQYF TGTGCCAGCAGTGACCAAAGACAGGGGGTAGATACGCAGTATTTT
TRBJ1-1 TRBV7-9 13 - - CASSLVQVTEAFF TGTGCCAGCAGCTTAGTACAGGTCACTGAAGCTTTCTTT
TRBJ2-5 TRBV9 15 TRBD2 - CASSPGGVYQETQYF TGTGCCAGCAGCCCTGGGGGGGTTTACCAAGAGACCCAGTACTTC
TRBJ2-3 TRBV6-6 15 TRBD2 - CASRGLAGIGDTQYF TGTGCCAGCAGAGGACTAGCGGGGATAGGGGATACGCAGTATTTT
TRBJ2-2 TRBV6-5 15 - - CASTVRVPNTGELFF TGTGCCAGCACCGTACGGGTCCCGAACACCGGGGAGCTGTTTTTT